The 10 T cell receptor beta chains presented below share a single source sample, sequenced in a study of beta chain features in type 1 diabetes. General study points: People with Type 1 diabetes carried modestly yet significantly shorter TCRB CDR3s in all four CD4+ subsets.

The antigens these receptors bind are not known. Isolated RNA was reverse transcribed in full, so expressed TCRB transcripts were sequenced. The method was immunoSEQ multiplex PCR; TCRdb's version includes in-frame clones alone and lacks a portion of them. The table has around 180,000 clones, approximately 7.8% seen once; the top ten hold about 0.95%. The sample was central memory CD4+ T cells from blood. Receptor source: a woman between 35 and 50 years old with type 1 diabetes.

CDR3 region: CASSPTGTGAEQYF. CDR3 coding DNA: TGCGCCAGCAGCCCGACCGGGACAGGGGCCGAGCAGTACTTC. J is TRBJ2-7 and V is TRBV5-1; 10 bases map to TRBD1. J was trimmed by 6 bases and V by 4 bases; bases with no gene match: 7. The CDR3 has 14 residues. Germline V gene data show CDR1 as SGHRS and CDR2 as YFSETQ.

This clone has more than one count but fewer than ten. V gene TRBV9 combines with J gene TRBJ2-7, with 7 positions matching TRBD1. CDR3 length: 18 amino acids. The junction had 12 bases not matched to a gene; V was cut back by 0 bases and J by 0 bases. Germline CDR1 reads SGDLS; CDR2 reads YYNGEE. The CDR3 DNA sequence: TGTGCCAGCAGCGTAGGGGACAGTCGATTAGCTTTCTCCTACGAGCAGTACTTC. Amino acid sequence: CASSVGDSRLAFSYEQYF.

The V call is TRBV18, the J call TRBJ2-5; TRBD1 matches 7 bases. J lost 5 bases, V lost 6 bases, and 9 bases had no gene match. CDR1 is KGHSH, CDR2 LQKENI, per germline. This CDR3 has 14 residues. In DNA, the CDR3 is TGTGCCAGCTCCGGCCAGGGACAGAAGGAGACCCAGTACTTC. Amino acid sequence: CASSGQGQKETQYF.

In its sample, this clone was seen a few times. CDR3: CASSLSGAGQPQHF. The CDR3 bases are TGTGCCAGCAGTTTATCGGGTGCAGGCCAGCCCCAGCATTTT. The chain combines TRBV27 with TRBJ1-5; D is unclear. The V end lost 0 bases, the J end lost 7 bases, and 10 bases lay between the germline ends. CDR3 length: 14 residues. Germline V gene data show CDR1 as MNHEY and CDR2 as SMNVEV (reference sequence).

The gene calls are TRBV9 and TRBJ2-5; 10 bases agree with TRBD2. V shed 7 bases, J shed 5 bases, and the junction held 11 bases outside the gene matches. CDR3 length: 15 residues. Germline assignment: CDR1 SGDLS and CDR2 YYNGEE. The CDR3 protein is CASGSSGRAGETQYF. The DNA for the CDR3 is TGTGCCAGCGGTTCGAGCGGGAGGGCCGGTGAGACCCAGTACTTC.

This clone was seen only a few times. The chain carries TRBV29-1 and TRBJ1-2, with TRBD1 matching 8 bases. The CDR3 is made up of 13 amino acids. Trimming cost V 6 bases and J 6 bases; bases outside gene matches: 9. The V gene's germline CDR1 is SQVTM and CDR2 ANQGSEA. DNA for the CDR3: TGCAGCGTCGTCGGGCAGGGGGCTCATGGCTACACCTTC. Its translation: CSVVGQGAHGYTF. The full variable domain, its missing parts supplied by reference TRBV29-1 and TRBJ1-2, is SAVISQKPSRDICQRGTSLTIQCQVDSQVTMMFWYRQQPGQSLTLIATANQGSEATYESGFVIDKFPISRPNLTFSTLTVSNMSPEDSSIYLCSVVGQGAHGYTFGSGTRLTVV.

This clone was recorded a few times. The chain couples TRBV5-6 to TRBJ1-1; TRBD1 matches 10 bases. From germline, CDR1 is SGHDT and CDR2 YYEEEE. The CDR3 consists of 15 residues. The J segment lost 3 bases and the V segment lost 3 bases, leaving 5 bases of the junction unmatched. The CDR3 protein is CASSSGTGVDTEAFF. The CDR3 DNA reads as TGTGCCAGCAGCTCGGGGACAGGGGTCGACACTGAAGCTTTCTTT.

This chain joins TRBV6-5 and TRBJ2-1; 7 bases are a match to TRBD2. Germline V gene data show CDR1 as MNHEY and CDR2 as SVGAGI. The CDR3 loop spans 15 amino acids. V shed 10 bases and J 2 bases; nucleotides not matched to a gene: 11. CDR3 loop: CAIRGEGRTYNEQFF. The CDR3 nucleotides are TGTGCCATCCGCGGGGAGGGTCGGACCTACAATGAGCAGTTCTTC.

This chain joins TRBV7-2 and TRBJ2-1, with D perhaps matching TRBD1 (6 bases). The germline CDR1 and CDR2 sequences are SGHTA and FQGNSA. V lost 0 bases to trimming and J lost 4 bases, with 10 bases between them. This CDR3 has 15 amino acids. CDR3 nucleotides: TGTGCCAGCAGCTTAGCGCACAGGGAATACAATGAGCAGTTCTTC. Its translation is CASSLAHREYNEQFF.

This clone has just a few counts. The rearrangement uses TRBV7-2 and TRBJ2-7, with D unclear. Germline V CDR1 and CDR2: SGHTA, FQGNSA. This CDR3 has 11 amino acids. The V end was cut by 5 bases, the J end by 4 bases, with 6 bases between. The CDR3 DNA reads as TGTGCCAGCAGCCAACAATACGAGCAGTACTTC. Its protein product is CASSQQYEQYF.